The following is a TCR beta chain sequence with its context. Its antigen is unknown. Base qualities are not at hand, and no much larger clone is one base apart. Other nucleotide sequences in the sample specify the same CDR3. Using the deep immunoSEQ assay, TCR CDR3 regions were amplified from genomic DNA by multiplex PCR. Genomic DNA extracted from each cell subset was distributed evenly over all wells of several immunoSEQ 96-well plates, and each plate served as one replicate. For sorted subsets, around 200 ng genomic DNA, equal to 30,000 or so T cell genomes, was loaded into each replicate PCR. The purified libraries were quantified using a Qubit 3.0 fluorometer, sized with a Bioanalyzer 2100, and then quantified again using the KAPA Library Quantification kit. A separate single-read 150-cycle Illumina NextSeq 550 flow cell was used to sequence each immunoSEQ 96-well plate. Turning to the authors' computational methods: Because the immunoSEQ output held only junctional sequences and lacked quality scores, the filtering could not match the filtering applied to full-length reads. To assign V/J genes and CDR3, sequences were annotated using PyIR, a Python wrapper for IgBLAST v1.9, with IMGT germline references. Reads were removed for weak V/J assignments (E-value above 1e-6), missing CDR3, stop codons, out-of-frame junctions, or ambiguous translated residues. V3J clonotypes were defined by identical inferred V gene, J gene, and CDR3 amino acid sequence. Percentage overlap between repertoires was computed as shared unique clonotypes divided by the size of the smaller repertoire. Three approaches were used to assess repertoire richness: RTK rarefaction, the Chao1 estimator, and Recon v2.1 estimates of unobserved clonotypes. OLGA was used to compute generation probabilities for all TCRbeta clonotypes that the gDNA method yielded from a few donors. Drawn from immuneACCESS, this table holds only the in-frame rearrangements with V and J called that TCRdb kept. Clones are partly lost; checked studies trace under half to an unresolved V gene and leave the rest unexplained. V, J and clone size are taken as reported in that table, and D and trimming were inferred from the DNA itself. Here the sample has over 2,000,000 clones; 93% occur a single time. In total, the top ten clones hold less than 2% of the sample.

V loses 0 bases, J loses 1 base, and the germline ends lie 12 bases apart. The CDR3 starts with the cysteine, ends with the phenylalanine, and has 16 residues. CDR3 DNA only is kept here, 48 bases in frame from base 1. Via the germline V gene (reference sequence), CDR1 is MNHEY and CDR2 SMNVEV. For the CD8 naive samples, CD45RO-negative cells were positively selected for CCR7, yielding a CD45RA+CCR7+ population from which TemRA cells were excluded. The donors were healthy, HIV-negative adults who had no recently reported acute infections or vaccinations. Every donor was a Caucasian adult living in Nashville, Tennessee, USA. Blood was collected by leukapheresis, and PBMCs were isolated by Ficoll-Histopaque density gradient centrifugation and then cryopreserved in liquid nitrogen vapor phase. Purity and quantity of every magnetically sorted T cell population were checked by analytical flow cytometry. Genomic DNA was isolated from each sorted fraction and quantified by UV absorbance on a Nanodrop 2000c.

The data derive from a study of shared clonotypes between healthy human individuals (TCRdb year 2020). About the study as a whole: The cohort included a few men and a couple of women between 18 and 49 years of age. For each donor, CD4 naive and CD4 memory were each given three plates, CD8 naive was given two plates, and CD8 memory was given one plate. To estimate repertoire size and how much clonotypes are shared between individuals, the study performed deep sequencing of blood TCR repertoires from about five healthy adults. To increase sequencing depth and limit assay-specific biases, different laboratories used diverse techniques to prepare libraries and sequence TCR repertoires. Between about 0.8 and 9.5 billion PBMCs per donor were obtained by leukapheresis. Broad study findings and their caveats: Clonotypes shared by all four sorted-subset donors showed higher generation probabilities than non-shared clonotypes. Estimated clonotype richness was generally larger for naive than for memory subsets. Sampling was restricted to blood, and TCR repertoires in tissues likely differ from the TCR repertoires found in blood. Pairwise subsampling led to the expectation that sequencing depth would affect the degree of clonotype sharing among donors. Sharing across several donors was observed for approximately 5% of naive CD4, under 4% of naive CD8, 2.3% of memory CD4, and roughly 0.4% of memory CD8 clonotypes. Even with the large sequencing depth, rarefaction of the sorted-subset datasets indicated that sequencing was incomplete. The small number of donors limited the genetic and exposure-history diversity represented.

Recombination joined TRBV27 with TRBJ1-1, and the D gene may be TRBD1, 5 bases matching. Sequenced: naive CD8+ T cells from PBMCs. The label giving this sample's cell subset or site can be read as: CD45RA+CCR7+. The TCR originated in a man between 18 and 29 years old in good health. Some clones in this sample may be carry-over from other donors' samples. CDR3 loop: CASSLSPGTGNTEAFF. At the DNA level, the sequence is TGTGCCAGCAGTTTATCTCCCGGGACGGGGAACACTGAAGCTTTCTTT.